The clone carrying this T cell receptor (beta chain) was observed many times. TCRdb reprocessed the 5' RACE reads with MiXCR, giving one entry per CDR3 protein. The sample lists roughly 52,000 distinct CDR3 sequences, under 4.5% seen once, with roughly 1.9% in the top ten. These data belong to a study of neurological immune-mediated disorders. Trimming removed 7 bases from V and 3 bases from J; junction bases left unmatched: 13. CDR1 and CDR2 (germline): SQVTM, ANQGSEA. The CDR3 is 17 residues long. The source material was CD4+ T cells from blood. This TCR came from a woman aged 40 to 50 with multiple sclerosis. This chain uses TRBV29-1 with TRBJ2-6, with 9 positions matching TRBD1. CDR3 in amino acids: CSAALGQGKVGANVLTF. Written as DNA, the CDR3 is TGCAGCGCCGCCTTGGGACAGGGTAAAGTTGGGGCCAACGTCCTGACTTTC.